One and the same sample provided the 30 T cell receptor beta chains below, sequenced in a study of T cells in Graves' hyperthyroidism and ophthalmopathy. RNA transcripts yielded amplified TCR beta CDR3 regions. A set of HTBI primers served as the primers for a first-round RT-PCR of the TCR CDR3. TCRdb itself ran the multiplex PCR reads through MiXCR, one entry per CDR3 protein. Here the sample spans 250,000 or so distinct CDR3 sequences, less than 15% being singletons. Sample: blood. The receptors originated from a woman between 35 and 50 years old with Graves' hyperthyroidism that later progressed to Graves' ophthalmopathy.

This clonotype has a count of ten or more. The chain links TRBV19 to TRBJ1-1; no reliable D call. Trimming stripped 4 bases from V and 0 bases from J, with 9 bases between. The CDR3 is made up of 14 amino acids. Germline-derived CDR1 and CDR2 are LNHDA and SQIVND (reference sequence). The CDR3 DNA sequence: TGTGCCAGTAGTACCCAAGCCTTGAACACTGAAGCTTTCTTT. Its translation is CASSTQALNTEAFF.

Turning to this clonotype: Its ends do not fully match the called genes, so a read error is possible. This rearrangement joins TRBV19 to TRBJ2-3; 7 nucleotides agree with TRBD1. CDR1 LNHDA and CDR2 SQIVND come from the germline V gene (reference sequence). This CDR3 is built from 16 residues. The CDR3 DNA reads TGTTCCAGTACCACTAAAACAGGGGAGACGACAGATACGCAGTATTTT. It translates to CSSTTKTGETTDTQYF.

The chain has TRBV30 and TRBJ1-2; no clear D. The germline V gene has CDR1 GTSNPN and CDR2 SVGIG (reference sequence). Trimming removed 4 bases at V and 6 bases at J, with 18 bases between. This CDR3 region has 14 residues. CDR3 coding DNA: TGTGCCTGGACCGCAGGAGACTCGAGACATGGCTACACCTTC. As protein: CAWTAGDSRHGYTF.

This clonotype was observed many times. J is TRBJ1-1 and V is TRBV19, with D unresolved. Germline-derived CDR1 and CDR2 are LNHDA and SQIVND (reference sequence). V lost 0 bases, J lost 5 bases, and 13 bases lay in between. The CDR3 runs to 15 residues. CDR3 residues: CASSIEEGMRTEAFF. The CDR3 nucleotides are TGTGCCAGTAGTATAGAGGAAGGGATGAGGACTGAAGCTTTCTTT.

The genes are TRBV4-1 and TRBJ2-3; a weak D match, TRBD2 (6 bases). With 1 base removed from V and 2 bases from J, the gap between germline ends came to 10 bases. Per germline, CDR1 MGHRA and CDR2 YSYEKL. The CDR3 runs to 15 residues. The CDR3 sequence is CASSQVGLTTDTQYF. In DNA, the CDR3 is TGCGCCAGCAGCCAAGTGGGACTTACCACAGATACGCAGTATTTT.

This clonotype was observed many times. The V call is TRBV3-1, the J call TRBJ2-5, with D possibly being TRBD2 (5 bases). Germline values: CDR1 LGHDT, CDR2 YNNKEL (reference sequence). The CDR3 covers 17 residues. Between the trimmed V and J ends, which lost 2 bases and 5 bases, there was a span of 21 bases. The CDR3 DNA follows: TGTGCCAGCAGCCAATCGAGGTCCGGACTGGCTGGGGAGACCCAGTACTTC. Its protein product is CASSQSRSGLAGETQYF.

This clonotype was seen only a few times. The chain employs TRBV5-1 and TRBJ2-5; D is ambiguous. Germline CDR1 and CDR2: SGHRS and YFSETQ. V was shortened by 0 bases and J by 3 bases, with 3 bases between the two germline ends. CDR3 length equals 12 residues. The CDR3: CASSLEEETQYF. The CDR3, as DNA: TGCGCCAGCAGCTTGGAGGAAGAGACCCAGTACTTC.

Many counts were recorded for this clonotype. This chain connects TRBV28 to TRBJ2-1; TRBD2 matches 9 bases. Trimming at V came to 2 bases and at J to 8 bases, leaving 7 bases not matched to a gene. In germline, CDR1 is MDHEN, CDR2 SYDVKM. This CDR3 has 15 amino acids. CDR3 DNA: TGTGCCAGCAGTTTAGGTCTAGCGGGATACGATGAGCAGTTCTTC. Protein sequence: CASSLGLAGYDEQFF.

The table lists this clonotype with a few counts. The rearrangement links TRBV6-8 to TRBJ1-1, with D perhaps TRBD1 (5 bases). The CDR3 has 13 amino acids. Trimming took off 5 bases at V and 10 bases at J, with 17 bases between the two ends. The V gene's germline CDR1 is MNHGY and CDR2 SAAAGT. This CDR3 is CASSNQWRGGAFF. The CDR3 DNA sequence: TGTGCCAGCAGTAACCAATGGAGGGGAGGAGCTTTCTTT.

This clonotype was found a few times. The gene calls are TRBV7-9 and TRBJ1-2; D is possibly TRBD1 (6 bases). The germline V gene encodes CDR1 SEHNR and CDR2 FQNEAQ (reference sequence). The CDR3 spans 15 residues. Trimming took off 3 bases at V and 1 base at J, with 12 bases between the two ends. CDR3 amino acids: CASSFPRTVNYGYTF. The CDR3 bases are TGTGCCAGCAGCTTTCCGAGGACAGTTAACTATGGCTACACCTTC.

The sample holds many counts of this clonotype. The rearrangement links TRBV5-1 to TRBJ1-1, with D possibly being TRBD1 (5 bases). The V and J ends lost 4 bases and 4 bases respectively, with 14 bases between them. The CDR3 totals 14 residues. Germline values: CDR1 SGHRS, CDR2 YFSETQ. The chain's CDR3 is CASSTSGWGTEAFF. The CDR3 nucleotides read TGCGCCAGCAGCACTTCAGGGTGGGGCACTGAAGCTTTCTTT.

This clonotype was seen at least ten times. J is TRBJ2-7 and V is TRBV20-1; D is possibly TRBD1 or TRBD2 (7 bases each). From germline, CDR1 is DFQATT and CDR2 SNEGSKA (reference sequence). The CDR3 extends over 14 amino acids. The V end lost 3 bases, the J end lost 2 bases, and 14 bases lay between the germline ends. The CDR3 spells CSARARGGAYEQYF. DNA for the CDR3: TGCAGTGCTAGGGCCAGGGGGGGGGCCTACGAGCAGTACTTC.

Of note for this clonotype: With a much larger clone just one base away, this may be a read error. The V gene is TRBV5-1, the J gene TRBJ1-2, with a tentative D call TRBD1 (6 bases). CDR3 length equals 17 residues. Germline CDR1 reads SGHRS; CDR2 reads YFSETQ. CDR3 DNA sequence: TGCGCCAGCAGGTCGGAGACCGACAGGCAAACTAACTGTGGCTACACCTTC. The encoded protein is CASRSETDRQTNCGYTF.

At least ten counts were recorded for this clonotype. V is TRBV12-3 or TRBV12-4 and J is TRBJ1-2, with TRBD1 as a possible D gene (5 bases). V shed 7 bases and J shed 0 bases, with 24 bases lying between them. This CDR3 spans 18 amino acids. The chain's CDR3 is CASTSYTIPGIANYGYTF. CDR3 coding DNA: TGTGCCAGCACCTCCTATACTATTCCAGGGATAGCTAACTATGGCTACACCTTC.

This clonotype was seen ten or more times. CDR3 region: CASSWGQSPNTEAFF. The CDR3 nucleotides are TGTGCCAGTAGTTGGGGTCAGAGCCCGAACACTGAAGCTTTCTTT. This rearrangement joins TRBV19 to TRBJ1-1; unclear D gene. Germline loops: CDR1 LNHDA, CDR2 SQIVND (reference sequence). Trimming shortened V by 5 bases and J by 1 base, and 14 bases separated the two germline ends. The CDR3 is 15 amino acids.

This clonotype showed up many times. The junction does not match germline at one end; this may be a read error. The J gene is TRBJ2-7, the V gene TRBV2; possible D gene TRBD1, 6 bases. The CDR3 length is 14 residues. Germline V gene lookup returns CDR1 SNHLY and CDR2 FYNNEI. The CDR3 region has the DNA TGTGCCAGCATTGAAAGGACAGTACTTTACGAGCAGTACTTC. It is translated as CASIERTVLYEQYF.

This clonotype was observed a single time. This rearrangement joins TRBV7-2 to TRBJ2-1, with 12 nucleotides matching TRBD2. CDR1 is SGHTA, CDR2 FQGNSA, per germline. The J segment lost 0 bases and the V segment lost 1 base, leaving 4 bases of the junction unmatched. This CDR3 is 18 amino acids long. CDR3 DNA: TGTGCCAGCAGCTTAGGGCTAGCGGGAGGGCCCTCCTACAATGAGCAGTTCTTC. Translating gives CASSLGLAGGPSYNEQFF.

This clonotype has at least ten counts. V gene TRBV20-1 combines with J gene TRBJ2-5; D possibly corresponds to TRBD1 (5 bases). The CDR3 runs to 12 residues. Germline values: CDR1 DFQATT, CDR2 SNEGSKA (reference sequence). Trimming removed 4 bases from V and 4 bases from J, with 10 bases in between. This CDR3 reads CSAKLGRETQYF. The CDR3 DNA reads as TGCAGTGCTAAACTGGGGCGAGAGACCCAGTACTTC.

This clonotype was picked up many times. V and J are TRBV30 and TRBJ2-2, with 7 bases lining up with TRBD2. Germline loops: CDR1 GTSNPN, CDR2 SVGIG (reference sequence). The CDR3 loop spans 17 amino acids. Trimming removed 2 bases from V and 6 bases from J; junction bases left unmatched: 15. The CDR3 DNA sequence: TGTGCCTGGAGTCCCGCCAGGACTAGTGGGTCCCCCGGGGAGCTGTTTTTT. Its protein is CAWSPARTSGSPGELFF.

This clonotype was detected many times. The CDR3 protein is CASSREPGGFSYNEQFF. The CDR3 DNA sequence: TGTGCCAGCTCACGAGAGCCGGGAGGGTTCTCCTACAATGAGCAGTTCTTC. The J gene is TRBJ2-1, the V gene TRBV18; 8 bases are a match to TRBD2. This CDR3 is built from 17 residues. J gave up 0 bases and V 4 bases, and 8 bases lay outside the gene matches. CDR1 KGHSH and CDR2 LQKENI come from the germline V gene.

Details on this clonotype: Since a much larger clone is just one base distant, this may be a read error. This CDR3 is missing its conserved last phenylalanine or tryptophan, likely due to a read error. This chain connects TRBV29-1 to TRBJ1-1; the D is unclear. V was shortened by 3 bases and J by 4 bases, with 9 bases between the two germline ends. The CDR3 has 12 residues. Germline CDR1 SQVTM, CDR2 ANQGSEA. The CDR3: CSVDRGGTEAFL. DNA for the CDR3: TGCAGCGTTGATCGGGGAGGCACTGAAGCTTTCCTT.

This clonotype was recorded many times. The gene calls are TRBV11-2 and TRBJ1-4, with a weak D call TRBD1 (5 bases). V was trimmed by 5 bases and J by 10 bases, leaving 14 bases between them. CDR3 length equals 13 residues. The germline V gene encodes CDR1 SGHAT and CDR2 FQNNGV. The CDR3 region has the DNA TGTGCCAGCAGCCCCTACAGGAGGAGAAAACTGTTTTTT. Protein: CASSPYRRRKLFF.

The chain has TRBV30 and TRBJ2-1, with TRBD2 identical over 9 bases. V lost 2 bases and J lost 7; bases outside the gene matches: 3. Per the germline V gene, CDR1 is GTSNPN and CDR2 is SVGIG (reference sequence). The CDR3 extends over 13 amino acids. The CDR3, as DNA: TGTGCCTGGAGTCGGACTAGCGCAAATGAGCAGTTCTTC. It translates to CAWSRTSANEQFF. The full variable domain, with the rest looked up from reference TRBV30 and TRBJ2-1, is SQTIHQWPATLVQPVGSPLSLECTVEGTSNPNLYWYRQAAGRGLQLLFYSVGIGQISSEVPQNLSASRPQDRQFILSSKKLLLSDSGFYLCAWSRTSANEQFFGPGTRLTVL.

This clonotype was picked up many times. The J gene is TRBJ2-3, the V gene TRBV7-9; D unclear. Germline lookup yields CDR1 SEHNR and CDR2 FQNEAQ (reference sequence). V lost 4 bases and J 2 bases, leaving 19 bases between the germline ends. This CDR3 is built from 17 residues. The CDR3 loop reads CASSSVGFVKLTDTQYF. Here the CDR3 DNA reads TGTGCCAGCAGCTCCGTAGGCTTCGTGAAGCTCACAGATACGCAGTATTTT.

This clonotype was seen many times. The gene calls are TRBV28 and TRBJ1-5; 7 bases line up with TRBD1. This CDR3 region has 16 residues. V lost 6 bases to trimming and J lost 6 bases; unmatched junction nucleotides: 14. The germline gives CDR1 MDHEN, CDR2 SYDVKM. DNA of the CDR3: TGTGCCAGCAGACCGATTAGACAGGGCCTTAGTCAGCCCCAGCATTTT. It yields the protein CASRPIRQGLSQPQHF.

This clonotype came up many times. The chain couples TRBV2 to TRBJ2-3; 7 nucleotides line up with TRBD1. Germline V gene sequence: CDR1 SNHLY, CDR2 FYNNEI. V trimming: 11 bases; J trimming: 2 bases; junction bases outside the gene matches: 10. The CDR3 is 14 residues long. CDR3 nucleotides: TGTGCCGGGCTAACAGGGGTCAACACAGATACGCAGTATTTT. Encoded protein: CAGLTGVNTDTQYF.

This chain links TRBV11-2 with TRBJ2-5, with 9 positions matching TRBD2. Germline lookup yields CDR1 SGHAT and CDR2 FQNNGV. This CDR3 spans 17 amino acids. With 5 bases clipped from V and 7 bases from J, the junction kept 17 bases outside the gene matches. The CDR3 region is CASSPGRGSGSFGTQYF. The CDR3 DNA reads TGTGCCAGCAGCCCCGGACGAGGTAGCGGGAGCTTTGGGACCCAGTACTTC.

This clonotype was counted many times. The V call is TRBV9, the J call TRBJ2-1, with D perhaps matching TRBD1 or TRBD2 (5 bases each). V gave up 0 bases and J gave up 7 bases, with 8 bases separating them. This CDR3 spans 13 amino acids. The germline gives CDR1 SGDLS, CDR2 YYNGEE. The CDR3 sequence: CASSVVEGNEQFF. The CDR3 DNA is TGTGCCAGCAGCGTAGTAGAGGGGAATGAGCAGTTCTTC.

The chain carries TRBV20-1 and TRBJ2-7, with 7 nucleotides matching TRBD1. The CDR3 runs to 11 residues. Germline V lookup: CDR1 DFQATT, CDR2 SNEGSKA (reference sequence). V was clipped by 7 bases and J by 1 base; unmatched bases: 1. The CDR3 DNA reads as TGCAGTGACAGGGGATCCTACGAGCAGTACTTC. As protein: CSDRGSYEQYF.

The chain links TRBV6-9 to TRBJ2-3, with D possibly TRBD2 on 5 matching bases. The CDR3 loop spans 15 amino acids. Germline V gives CDR1 MNHGY, CDR2 SVAAGI. The V end lost 2 bases, the J end lost 2 bases, and 11 bases lay between the germline ends. The CDR3 bases are TGTGCCAGCAGTTATGAACTAGATGTCACAGATACGCAGTATTTT. It codes for CASSYELDVTDTQYF.